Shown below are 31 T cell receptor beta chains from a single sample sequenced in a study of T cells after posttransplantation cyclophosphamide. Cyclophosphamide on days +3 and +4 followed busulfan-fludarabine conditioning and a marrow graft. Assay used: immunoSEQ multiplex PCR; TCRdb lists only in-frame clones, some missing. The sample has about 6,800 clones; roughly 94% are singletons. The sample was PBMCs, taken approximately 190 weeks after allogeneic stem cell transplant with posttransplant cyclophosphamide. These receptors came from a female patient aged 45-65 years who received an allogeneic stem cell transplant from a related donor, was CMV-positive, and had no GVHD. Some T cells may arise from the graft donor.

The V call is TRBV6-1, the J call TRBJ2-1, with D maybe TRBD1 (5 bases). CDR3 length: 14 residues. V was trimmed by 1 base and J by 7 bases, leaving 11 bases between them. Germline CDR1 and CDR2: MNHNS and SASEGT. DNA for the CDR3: TGTGCCAGCAGTGAAGGGGGCGTAGTGAATGAGCAGTTCTTC. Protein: CASSEGGVVNEQFF.

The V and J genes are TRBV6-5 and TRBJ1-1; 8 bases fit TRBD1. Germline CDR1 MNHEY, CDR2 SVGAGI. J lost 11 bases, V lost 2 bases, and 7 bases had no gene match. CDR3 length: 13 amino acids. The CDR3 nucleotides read TGTGCCAGCAGTTACGGGCAGGGGGCAGCGGCTTTCTTT. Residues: CASSYGQGAAAFF.

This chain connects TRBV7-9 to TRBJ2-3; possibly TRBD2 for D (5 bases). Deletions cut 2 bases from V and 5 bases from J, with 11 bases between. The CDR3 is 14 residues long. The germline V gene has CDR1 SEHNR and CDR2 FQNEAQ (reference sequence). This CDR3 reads CASSLTGFEDTQYF. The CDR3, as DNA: TGTGCCAGCAGCTTAACGGGGTTCGAAGATACGCAGTATTTT.

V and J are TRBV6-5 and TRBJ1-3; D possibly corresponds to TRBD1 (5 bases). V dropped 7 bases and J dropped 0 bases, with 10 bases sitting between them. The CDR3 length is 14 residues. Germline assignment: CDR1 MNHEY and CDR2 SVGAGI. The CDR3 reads CASIDRNSGNTIYF. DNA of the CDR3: TGTGCCAGCATCGACAGAAACTCTGGAAACACCATATATTTT.

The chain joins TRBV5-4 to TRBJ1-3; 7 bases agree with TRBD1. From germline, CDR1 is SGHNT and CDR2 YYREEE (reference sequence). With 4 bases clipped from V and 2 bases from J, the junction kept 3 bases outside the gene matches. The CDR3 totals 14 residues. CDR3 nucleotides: TGTGCCAGCAGCAGGGACAGAACTGGAAACACCATATATTTT. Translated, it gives CASSRDRTGNTIYF.

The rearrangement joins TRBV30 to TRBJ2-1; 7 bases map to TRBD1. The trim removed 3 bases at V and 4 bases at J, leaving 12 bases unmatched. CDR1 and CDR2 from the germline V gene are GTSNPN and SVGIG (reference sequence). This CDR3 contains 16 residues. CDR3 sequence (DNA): TGTGCCTGGAGCCGAGGGGGCACGAAATGGTACAATGAGCAGTTCTTC. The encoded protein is CAWSRGGTKWYNEQFF.

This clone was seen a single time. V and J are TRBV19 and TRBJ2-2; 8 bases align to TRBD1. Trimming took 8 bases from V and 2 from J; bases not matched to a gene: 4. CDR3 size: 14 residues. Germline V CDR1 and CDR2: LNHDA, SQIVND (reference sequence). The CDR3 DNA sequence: TGTGCCAGTGGACAGGGCTCAAACACCGGGGAGCTGTTTTTT. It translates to CASGQGSNTGELFF.

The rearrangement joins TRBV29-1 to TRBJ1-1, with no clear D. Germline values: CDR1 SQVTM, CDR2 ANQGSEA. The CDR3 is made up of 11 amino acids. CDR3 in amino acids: CTGAVGTEAFF. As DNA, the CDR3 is TGCACTGGAGCAGTCGGAACTGAAGCTTTCTTT.

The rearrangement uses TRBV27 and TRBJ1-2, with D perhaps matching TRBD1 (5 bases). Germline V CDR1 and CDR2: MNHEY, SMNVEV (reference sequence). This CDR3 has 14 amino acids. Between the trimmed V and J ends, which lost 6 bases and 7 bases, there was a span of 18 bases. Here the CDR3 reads CASSLNGGRSGYTF. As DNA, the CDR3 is TGTGCCAGCAGCCTAAACGGGGGAAGGAGTGGCTACACCTTC.

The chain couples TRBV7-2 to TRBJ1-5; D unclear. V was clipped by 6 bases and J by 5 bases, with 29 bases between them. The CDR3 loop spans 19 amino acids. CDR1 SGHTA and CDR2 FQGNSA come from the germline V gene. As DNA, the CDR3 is TGTGCCAGCAGTTCATCCGATAGGCCGGGTTGGGAAGCGGATCAGCCCCAGCATTTT. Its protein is CASSSSDRPGWEADQPQHF.

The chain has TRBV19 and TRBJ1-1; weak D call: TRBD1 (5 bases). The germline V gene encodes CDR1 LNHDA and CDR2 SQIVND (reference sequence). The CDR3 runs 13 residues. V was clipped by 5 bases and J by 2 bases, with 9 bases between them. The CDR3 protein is CASSWTSNTEAFF. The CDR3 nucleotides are TGTGCCAGTAGTTGGACATCTAACACTGAAGCTTTCTTT.

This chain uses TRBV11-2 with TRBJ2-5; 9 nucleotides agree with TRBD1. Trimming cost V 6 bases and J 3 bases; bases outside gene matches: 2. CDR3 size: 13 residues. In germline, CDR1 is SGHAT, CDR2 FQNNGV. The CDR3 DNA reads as TGTGCCAGCAGTCGGGACAGGGAAGAGACCCAGTACTTC. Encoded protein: CASSRDREETQYF.

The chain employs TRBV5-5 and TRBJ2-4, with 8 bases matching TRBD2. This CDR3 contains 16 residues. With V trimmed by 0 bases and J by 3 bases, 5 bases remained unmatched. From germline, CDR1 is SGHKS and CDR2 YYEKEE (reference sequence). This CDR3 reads CASSLARREDKNIQYF. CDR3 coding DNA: TGTGCCAGCAGCTTGGCCCGGCGGGAGGACAAAAACATTCAGTACTTC.

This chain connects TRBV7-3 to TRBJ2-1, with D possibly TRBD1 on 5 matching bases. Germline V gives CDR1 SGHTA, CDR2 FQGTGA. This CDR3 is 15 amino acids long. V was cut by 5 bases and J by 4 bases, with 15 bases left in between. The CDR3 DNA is TGTGCCAGCAGCCCCCCATCAGGGAATTACAATGAGCAGTTCTTC. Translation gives CASSPPSGNYNEQFF.

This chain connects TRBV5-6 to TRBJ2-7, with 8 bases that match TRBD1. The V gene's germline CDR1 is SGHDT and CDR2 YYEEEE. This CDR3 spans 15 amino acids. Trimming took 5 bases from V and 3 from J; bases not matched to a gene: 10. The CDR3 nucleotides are TGTGCCAGCAGTTATCCCGCAGGGGGCATCTACGAGCAGTACTTC. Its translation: CASSYPAGGIYEQYF.

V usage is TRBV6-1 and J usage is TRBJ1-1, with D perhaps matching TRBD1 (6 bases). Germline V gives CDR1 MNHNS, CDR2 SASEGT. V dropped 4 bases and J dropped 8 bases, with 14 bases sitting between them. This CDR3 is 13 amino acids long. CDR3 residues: CASSVTRGREAFF. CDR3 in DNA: TGTGCCAGCAGTGTAACCAGGGGCCGCGAAGCTTTCTTT.

The CDR3 region is CASSLSGAGGTQYF. CDR3 DNA: TGTGCCAGCAGTTTATCGGGAGCGGGCGGTACGCAGTATTTT. The chain has TRBV27 and TRBJ2-3; a weak D match, TRBD2 (6 bases). Germline CDR1 reads MNHEY; CDR2 reads SMNVEV (reference sequence). V was trimmed by 0 bases and J by 8 bases, leaving 12 bases between them. The CDR3 is 14 residues long.

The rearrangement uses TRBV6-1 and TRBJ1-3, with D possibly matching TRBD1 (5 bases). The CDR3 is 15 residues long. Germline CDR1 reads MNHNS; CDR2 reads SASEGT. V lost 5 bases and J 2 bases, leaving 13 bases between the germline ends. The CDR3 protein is CASSFGRGTGNTIYF. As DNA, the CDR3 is TGTGCCAGCAGTTTTGGTAGGGGCACTGGAAACACCATATATTTT.

The CDR3 loop reads CASSLVRRDGYTF. CDR3 nucleotides: TGTGCCAGCAGTTTAGTTCGTCGGGATGGCTACACCTTC. The chain has TRBV28 and TRBJ1-2; D is unclear. From germline, CDR1 is MDHEN and CDR2 SYDVKM. V shed 2 bases and J shed 6 bases, with 10 bases lying between them. The CDR3 is made up of 13 amino acids.

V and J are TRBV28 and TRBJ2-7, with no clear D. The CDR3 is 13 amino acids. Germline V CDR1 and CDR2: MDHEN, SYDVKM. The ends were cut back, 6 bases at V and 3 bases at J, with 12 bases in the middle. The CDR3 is CASRRSGVYEQYF. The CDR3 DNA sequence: TGTGCCAGCAGGCGCTCGGGTGTCTACGAGCAGTACTTC.

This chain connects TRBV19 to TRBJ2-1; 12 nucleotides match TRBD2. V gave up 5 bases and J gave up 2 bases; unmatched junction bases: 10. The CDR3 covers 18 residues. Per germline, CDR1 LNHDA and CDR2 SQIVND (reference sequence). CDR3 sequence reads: CASSLTSGSRRTYNEQFF. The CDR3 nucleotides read TGTGCCAGTAGTCTGACTAGCGGGAGCCGCAGAACCTACAATGAGCAGTTCTTC.

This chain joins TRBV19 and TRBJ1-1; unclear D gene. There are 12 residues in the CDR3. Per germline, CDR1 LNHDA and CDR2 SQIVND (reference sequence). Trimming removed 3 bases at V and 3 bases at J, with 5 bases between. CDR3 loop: CASSMRDTEAFF. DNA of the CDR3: TGTGCCAGTAGTATGAGGGACACTGAAGCTTTCTTT.

CDR3 nucleotides: TGTGCCAGCAGTTCACCCACAAGGAAGGGGGACTATGGCTACACCTTC. This translates into CASSSPTRKGDYGYTF. This chain links TRBV27 with TRBJ1-2, with D possibly matching TRBD1 (6 bases). The CDR3 loop spans 16 amino acids. V lost 4 bases to trimming and J lost 3 bases, with 18 bases between them. Per germline, CDR1 MNHEY and CDR2 SMNVEV (reference sequence).

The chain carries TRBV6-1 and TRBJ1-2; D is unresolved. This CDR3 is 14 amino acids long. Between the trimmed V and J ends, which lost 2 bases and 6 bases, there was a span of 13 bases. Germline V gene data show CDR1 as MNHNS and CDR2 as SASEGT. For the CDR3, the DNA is TGTGCCAGCAGTGAACGGTACCAGGTCGATGGCTACACCTTC. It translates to CASSERYQVDGYTF.

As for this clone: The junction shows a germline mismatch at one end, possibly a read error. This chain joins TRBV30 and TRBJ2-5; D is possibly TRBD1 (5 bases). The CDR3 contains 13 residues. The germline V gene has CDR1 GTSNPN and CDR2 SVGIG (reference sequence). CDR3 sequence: CAWSVLSQGPPNF. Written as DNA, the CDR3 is TGTGCCTGGAGTGTACTTTCTCAGGGCCCCCCCAACTTC.

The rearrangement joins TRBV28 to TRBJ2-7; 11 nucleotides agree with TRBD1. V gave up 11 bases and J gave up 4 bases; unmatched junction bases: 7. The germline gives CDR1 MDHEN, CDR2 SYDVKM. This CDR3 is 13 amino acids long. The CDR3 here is CAHGQGAVYEQYF. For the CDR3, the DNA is TGTGCCCACGGACAGGGGGCGGTTTACGAGCAGTACTTC.

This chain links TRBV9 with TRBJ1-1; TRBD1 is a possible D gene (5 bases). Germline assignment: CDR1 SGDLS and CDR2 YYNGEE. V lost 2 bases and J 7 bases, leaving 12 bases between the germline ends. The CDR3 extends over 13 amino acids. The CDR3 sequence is CASSVRPDNEAFF. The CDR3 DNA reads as TGTGCCAGCAGCGTGCGCCCGGACAATGAAGCTTTCTTT.

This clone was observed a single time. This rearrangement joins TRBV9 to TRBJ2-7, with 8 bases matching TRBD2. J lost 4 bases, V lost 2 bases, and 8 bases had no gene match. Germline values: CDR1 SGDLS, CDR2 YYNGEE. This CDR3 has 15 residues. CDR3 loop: CASSVAGTRGYEQYF. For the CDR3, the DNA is TGTGCCAGCAGCGTTGCCGGGACTAGGGGGTACGAGCAGTACTTC.

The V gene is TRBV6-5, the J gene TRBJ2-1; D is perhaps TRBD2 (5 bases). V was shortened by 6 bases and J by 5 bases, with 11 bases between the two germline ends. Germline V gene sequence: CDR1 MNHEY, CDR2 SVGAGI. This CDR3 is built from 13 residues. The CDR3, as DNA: TGTGCCAGCAGCTTGGGAGCTAACAATGAGCAGTTCTTC. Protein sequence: CASSLGANNEQFF.

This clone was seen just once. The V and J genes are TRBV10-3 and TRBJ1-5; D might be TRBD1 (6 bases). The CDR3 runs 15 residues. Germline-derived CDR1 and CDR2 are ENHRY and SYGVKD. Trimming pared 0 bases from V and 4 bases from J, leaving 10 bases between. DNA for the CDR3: TGTGCCATCAGTGAGTCCACAGGGCGAAATCAGCCCCAGCATTTT. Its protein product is CAISESTGRNQPQHF.

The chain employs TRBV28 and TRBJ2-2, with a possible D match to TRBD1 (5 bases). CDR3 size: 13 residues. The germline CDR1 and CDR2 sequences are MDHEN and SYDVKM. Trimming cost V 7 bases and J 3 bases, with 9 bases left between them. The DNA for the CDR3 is TGTGCCAGCACAGGGTGGGACACCGGGGAGCTGTTTTTT. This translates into CASTGWDTGELFF.